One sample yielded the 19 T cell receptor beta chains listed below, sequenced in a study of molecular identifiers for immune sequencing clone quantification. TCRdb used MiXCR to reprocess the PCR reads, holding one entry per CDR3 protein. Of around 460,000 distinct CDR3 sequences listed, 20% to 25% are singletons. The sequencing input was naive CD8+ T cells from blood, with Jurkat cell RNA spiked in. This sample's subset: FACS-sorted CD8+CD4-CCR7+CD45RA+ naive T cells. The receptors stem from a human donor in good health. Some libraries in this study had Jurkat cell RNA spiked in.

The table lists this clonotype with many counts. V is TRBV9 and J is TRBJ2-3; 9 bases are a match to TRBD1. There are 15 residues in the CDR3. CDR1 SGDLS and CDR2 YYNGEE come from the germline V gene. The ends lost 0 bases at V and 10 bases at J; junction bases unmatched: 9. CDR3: CASSVEGTGFSAQYF. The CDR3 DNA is TGTGCCAGCAGCGTAGAGGGGACAGGGTTTTCCGCGCAGTATTTT.

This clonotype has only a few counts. CDR3 DNA: TGTGCCAGCAGCTTAGGTTCTATGGTCCAGTACTTC. Translation gives CASSLGSMVQYF. This sequence joins TRBV7-9 and TRBJ2-5; D is undetermined. Germline CDR1 and CDR2: SEHNR and FQNEAQ (reference sequence). The CDR3 runs 12 residues. The V gene lost 1 base and the J gene lost 10 bases, with 10 bases spanning the gap.

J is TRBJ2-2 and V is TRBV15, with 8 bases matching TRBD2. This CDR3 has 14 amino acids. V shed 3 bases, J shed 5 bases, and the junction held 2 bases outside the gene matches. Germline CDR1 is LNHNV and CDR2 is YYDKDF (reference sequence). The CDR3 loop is CATSSTGGTGELFF. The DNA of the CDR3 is TGTGCCACCAGCAGTACGGGGGGGACCGGGGAGCTGTTTTTT.

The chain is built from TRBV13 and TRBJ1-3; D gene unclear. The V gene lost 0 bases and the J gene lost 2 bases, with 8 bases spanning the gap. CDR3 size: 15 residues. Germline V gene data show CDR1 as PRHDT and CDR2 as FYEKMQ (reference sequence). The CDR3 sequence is CASSLGIGAGNTIYF. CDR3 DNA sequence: TGTGCCAGCAGCTTAGGGATCGGAGCTGGAAACACCATATATTTT. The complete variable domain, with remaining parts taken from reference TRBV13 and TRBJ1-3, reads AAGVIQSPRHLIKEKRETATLKCYPIPRHDTVYWYQQGPGQDPQFLISFYEKMQSDKGSIPDRFSAQQFSDYHSELNMSSLELGDSALYFCASSLGIGAGNTIYFGEGSWLTVV.

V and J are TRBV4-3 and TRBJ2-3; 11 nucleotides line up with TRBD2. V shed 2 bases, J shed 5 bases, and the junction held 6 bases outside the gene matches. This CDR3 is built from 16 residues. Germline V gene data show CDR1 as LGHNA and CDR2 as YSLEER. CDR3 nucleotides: TGCGCCAGCAGCCAACAGCTAGCGGGGGGCCGAGATACGCAGTATTTT. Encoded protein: CASSQQLAGGRDTQYF.

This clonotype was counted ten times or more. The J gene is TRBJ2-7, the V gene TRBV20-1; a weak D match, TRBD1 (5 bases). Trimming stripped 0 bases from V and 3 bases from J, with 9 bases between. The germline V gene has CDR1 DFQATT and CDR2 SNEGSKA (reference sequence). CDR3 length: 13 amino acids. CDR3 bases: TGCAGTGCTAGAGAGGCAGGGAACTACGAGCAGTACTTC. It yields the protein CSAREAGNYEQYF.

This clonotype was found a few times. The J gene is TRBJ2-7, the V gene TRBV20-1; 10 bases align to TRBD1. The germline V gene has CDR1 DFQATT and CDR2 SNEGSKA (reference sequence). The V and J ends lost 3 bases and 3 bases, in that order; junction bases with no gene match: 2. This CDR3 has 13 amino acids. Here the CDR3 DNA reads TGCAGTGCTAGGGACAGGGGGTACTACGAGCAGTACTTC. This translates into CSARDRGYYEQYF.

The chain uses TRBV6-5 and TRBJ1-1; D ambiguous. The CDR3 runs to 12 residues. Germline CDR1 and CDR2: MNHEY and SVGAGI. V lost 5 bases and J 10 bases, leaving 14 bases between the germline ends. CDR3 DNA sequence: TGTGCCAGCAGTACTTACAAGGCGGGAGCTTTCTTT. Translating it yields CASSTYKAGAFF.

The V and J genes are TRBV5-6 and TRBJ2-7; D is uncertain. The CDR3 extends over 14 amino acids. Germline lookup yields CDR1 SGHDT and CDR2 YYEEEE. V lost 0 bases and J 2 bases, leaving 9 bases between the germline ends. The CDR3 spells CASSLDLNPYEQYF. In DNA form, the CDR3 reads TGTGCCAGCAGCTTGGACCTCAACCCCTACGAGCAGTACTTC.

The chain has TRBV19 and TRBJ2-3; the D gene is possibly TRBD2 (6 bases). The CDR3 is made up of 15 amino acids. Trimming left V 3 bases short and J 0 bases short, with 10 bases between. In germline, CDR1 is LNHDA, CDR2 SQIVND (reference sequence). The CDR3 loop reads CASSISGSSTDTQYF. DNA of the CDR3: TGTGCCAGTAGTATTAGCGGATCCAGCACAGATACGCAGTATTTT.

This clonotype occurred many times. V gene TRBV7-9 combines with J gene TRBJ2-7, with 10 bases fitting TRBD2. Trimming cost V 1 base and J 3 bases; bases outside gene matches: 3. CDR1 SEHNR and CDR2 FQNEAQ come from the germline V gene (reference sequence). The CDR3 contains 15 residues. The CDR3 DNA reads TGTGCCAGCAGCTTAGGGACTAGCGGATTCTACGAGCAGTACTTC. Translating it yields CASSLGTSGFYEQYF.

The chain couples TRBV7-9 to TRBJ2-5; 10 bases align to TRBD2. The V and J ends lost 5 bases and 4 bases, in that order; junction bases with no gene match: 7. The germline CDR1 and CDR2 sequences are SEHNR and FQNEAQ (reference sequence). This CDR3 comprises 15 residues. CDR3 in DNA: TGTGCCAGCAGCGCGAGACTAGCGGGCCTAGAGACCCAGTACTTC. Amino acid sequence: CASSARLAGLETQYF.

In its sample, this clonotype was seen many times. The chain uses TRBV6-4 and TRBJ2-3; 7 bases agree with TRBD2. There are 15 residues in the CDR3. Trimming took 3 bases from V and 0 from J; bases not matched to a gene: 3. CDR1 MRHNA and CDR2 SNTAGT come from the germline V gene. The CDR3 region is CASSEVSGSTDTQYF. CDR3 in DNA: TGTGCCAGCAGTGAAGTTAGCGGGAGCACAGATACGCAGTATTTT.

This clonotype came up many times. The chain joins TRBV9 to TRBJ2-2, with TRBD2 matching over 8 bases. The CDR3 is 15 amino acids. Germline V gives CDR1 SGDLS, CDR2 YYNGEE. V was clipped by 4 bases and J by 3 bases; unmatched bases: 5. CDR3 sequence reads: CASSPFSGDTGELFF. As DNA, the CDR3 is TGTGCCAGCAGCCCCTTTAGCGGGGACACCGGGGAGCTGTTTTTT.

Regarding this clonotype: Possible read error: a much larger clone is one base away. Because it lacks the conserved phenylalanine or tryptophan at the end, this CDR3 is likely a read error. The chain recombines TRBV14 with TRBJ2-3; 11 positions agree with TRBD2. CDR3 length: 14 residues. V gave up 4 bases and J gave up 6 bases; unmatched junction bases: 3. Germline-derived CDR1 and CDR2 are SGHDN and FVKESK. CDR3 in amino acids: CASSLLAGDDTQYS. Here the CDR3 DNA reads TGTGCCAGCAGCCTACTAGCGGGGGATGATACGCAGTATTCT.

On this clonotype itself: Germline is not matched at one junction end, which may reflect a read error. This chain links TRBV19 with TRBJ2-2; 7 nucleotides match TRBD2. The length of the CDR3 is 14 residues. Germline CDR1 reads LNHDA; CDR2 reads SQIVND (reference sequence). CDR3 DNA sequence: TGTGCCAGTAGTCTGAGCGGGAACACCGGGGAGCTGGTTTTT. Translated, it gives CASSLSGNTGELVF. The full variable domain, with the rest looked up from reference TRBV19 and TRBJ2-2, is DGGITQSPKYLFRKEGQNVTLSCEQNLNHDAMYWYRQDPGQGLRLIYYSQIVNDFQKGDIAEGYSVSREKKESFPLTVTSAQKNPTAFYLCASSLSGNTGELVFGEGSRLTVL.

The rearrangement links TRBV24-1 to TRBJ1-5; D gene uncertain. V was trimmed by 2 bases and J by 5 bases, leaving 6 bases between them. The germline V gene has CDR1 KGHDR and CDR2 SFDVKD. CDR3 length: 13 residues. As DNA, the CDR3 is TGTGCCACCAGTGATTACACCGATCAGCCCCAGCATTTT. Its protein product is CATSDYTDQPQHF.

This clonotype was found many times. The CDR3 bases are TGTGCCAGCAGCTTCCGGACGGCCGAAGGCCAGTACTTC. Residues: CASSFRTAEGQYF. The J gene is TRBJ2-5, the V gene TRBV5-5; D uncertain. This CDR3 is 13 amino acids long. The germline V gene has CDR1 SGHKS and CDR2 YYEKEE (reference sequence). V was cut by 2 bases and J by 10 bases, with 15 bases left in between.

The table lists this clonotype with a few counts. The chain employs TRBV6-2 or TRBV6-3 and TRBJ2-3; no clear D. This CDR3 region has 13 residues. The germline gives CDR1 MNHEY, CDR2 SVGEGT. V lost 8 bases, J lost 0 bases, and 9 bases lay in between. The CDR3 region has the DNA TGTGCCAGCTGTGTGGTAAGCACAGATACGCAGTATTTT. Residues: CASCVVSTDTQYF.